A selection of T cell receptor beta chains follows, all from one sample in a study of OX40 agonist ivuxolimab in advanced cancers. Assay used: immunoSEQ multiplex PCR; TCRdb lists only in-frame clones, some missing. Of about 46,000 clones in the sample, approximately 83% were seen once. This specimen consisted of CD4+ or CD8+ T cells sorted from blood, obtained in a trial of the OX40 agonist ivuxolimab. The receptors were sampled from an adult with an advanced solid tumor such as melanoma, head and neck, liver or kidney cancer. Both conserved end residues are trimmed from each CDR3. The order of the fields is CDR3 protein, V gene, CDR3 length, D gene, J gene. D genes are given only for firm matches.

CDR3 protein: ASSLASSAQGETQY
V gene: TRBV11-1
CDR3 length: 14
D gene: -
J gene: TRBJ2-5

CDR3 protein: ASTLLAGSTDTQY
V gene: TRBV6-1
CDR3 length: 13
D gene: TRBD2
J gene: TRBJ2-3

CDR3 protein: ASSHLSQGSGNTIY
V gene: TRBV4-3
CDR3 length: 14
D gene: -
J gene: TRBJ1-3

CDR3 protein: ASSQVRGAGYGYT
V gene: TRBV4-1
CDR3 length: 13
D gene: -
J gene: TRBJ1-2

CDR3 protein: ASSPGTFGDTDTQY
V gene: TRBV11-2
CDR3 length: 14
D gene: -
J gene: TRBJ2-3

CDR3 protein: ASRVGAGVGYT
V gene: TRBV6-1
CDR3 length: 11
D gene: -
J gene: TRBJ1-2

CDR3 protein: ASMGGYNEQF
V gene: TRBV2
CDR3 length: 10
D gene: -
J gene: TRBJ2-1

CDR3 protein: SVPGNWVADTQY
V gene: TRBV29-1
CDR3 length: 12
D gene: -
J gene: TRBJ2-3

CDR3 protein: AWSEVPAGGYGYT
V gene: TRBV30
CDR3 length: 13
D gene: -
J gene: TRBJ1-2

CDR3 protein: ASSPTTGWTEAF
V gene: TRBV7-9
CDR3 length: 12
D gene: TRBD1
J gene: TRBJ1-1

CDR3 protein: ASSLTSTGELF
V gene: TRBV11-3
CDR3 length: 11
D gene: -
J gene: TRBJ2-2

CDR3 protein: ASSRQGWNEKLF
V gene: TRBV19
CDR3 length: 12
D gene: TRBD1
J gene: TRBJ1-4

CDR3 protein: ASSSARLAGAAEQF
V gene: TRBV5-6
CDR3 length: 14
D gene: TRBD2
J gene: TRBJ2-1

CDR3 protein: ASSEGLVSEQY
V gene: TRBV7-2
CDR3 length: 11
D gene: TRBD2
J gene: TRBJ2-7

CDR3 protein: ASSSTGTGRETQY
V gene: TRBV7-7
CDR3 length: 13
D gene: TRBD1
J gene: TRBJ2-5

CDR3 protein: ASRKGGPNSPLH
V gene: TRBV6-6
CDR3 length: 12
D gene: TRBD1
J gene: TRBJ1-6